Listed here is a single TCR beta chain. Its cognate antigen has yet to be identified. Base qualities are not at hand, and no much larger clone is one base apart. The data were obtained in a study of T cell responses to AZD1222 COVID-19 vaccine (dated by TCRdb to 2020 to 2023). Turning to the overall study: TCR sequencing was performed for about 250 trial participants, of whom about 200 were given two doses of AZD1222 and around 25 were given two doses of MenACWY control vaccine. Enrollment into the trials was organized by age into subgroups of 18-55, 56-69 and 70-plus years, and those subgroups contained roughly 160, 29 and 62 TCR-sequenced participants, respectively.

Including cysteine and phenylalanine, the CDR3 has 15 amino acids. Of all the DNA, just the CDR3 is kept, 45 bases in frame from base 1. The germline V gene sets CDR1 to SGHAT and CDR2 to FQNNGV. Trimming takes 1 base from V and 2 bases from J, and the germline ends sit 10 bases apart. The CDR3 regions of human TCRbeta chains were analyzed by immunosequencing. In the authors' own workflow: Repertoire TCRs were matched against a reference library of SARS-CoV-2-specific TCRs generated with the MIRA antigen-specificity platform. Breadth was defined as the fraction of unique TCRs that were SARS-CoV-2-associated. Depth was defined as the fraction of total T cells that were SARS-CoV-2-associated. Using the MIRA data, every spike-specific TCR was mapped to the spike region that the TCR reacted to and assigned to either a CD4 or a CD8 class. Log10-transformed breadth and depth values were compared by one-way ANOVA with Sidak's multiple comparisons tests. What TCRdb holds here is the immuneACCESS table cut down to in-frame rearrangements. Part of the clones is not present; checked against another copy, under half of the missing clones reflect an unresolved V gene, and the others are unexplained. The DNA was the basis for D and trimming; V, J and clone size are from that table. For this sample there are roughly 120,000 clones; under 95% appear just once. About 5% of the sample lies in the top ten.

Explained via the paper, the time point label denotes: about 28 days (+/-7) after the second vaccine dose. AZD1222 recipients with second doses at about 4 weeks or about 12 weeks were pooled, because spike-specific TCR depth and breadth did not differ between schedules. Vaccinee samples came from UK trials COV001 and COV002, including a single-blind randomized controlled phase 2/3 trial of AZD1222 (ChAdOx1 nCoV-19) in healthy adults. For TCRbeta chain sequencing, PBMC samples were collected from trial participants at day 0 and at day 28 after the second dose. Beyond this particular receptor, the publication reports: Because no day 14 peak-response samples were available, repertoires were characterized only after the peak T cell response. Epitopes outside the regions mutated in the B.1.351 and B.1.1.7 variants were reportedly recognized by nearly half of the unique spike-specific TCRs. The 56-69-year group was small, and its depth increase did not reach significance, likely because of low power. A significant rise in spike-specific TCR breadth and depth was observed after two AZD1222 doses relative to day 0 and relative to MenACWY recipients. Only five to seven AZD1222 recipients were SARS-CoV-2 seropositive at baseline, limiting conclusions about previously exposed vaccinees. Most participants were white British and females outnumbered males, and the authors suggested that clonal diversity may have been underestimated. Vaccine-associated CD4 TCRs spanned the whole spike protein, with dominant responses in regions 160-218 and 743-854.

This receptor chain uses TRBV11-2 and TRBJ2-3, with the D gene not clear enough to name. The sequence was obtained from an adult who received the AZD1222 COVID-19 vaccine. The sample in question was peripheral blood, obtained 28 days after the second AZD1222 dose. Read as DNA, the sequence is TGTGCCAGCAGCTTAGCCGCTACTCTCACAGATACGCAGTATTTT. It codes for CASSLAATLTDTQYF. When the CDR3 is completed using the reference TRBV11-2 and TRBJ2-3 genes on either side, the full variable domain is EAGVAQSPRYKIIEKRQSVAFWCNPISGHATLYWYQQILGQGPKLLIQFQNNGVVDDSQLPKDRFSAERLKGVDSTLKIQPAKLEDSAVYLCASSLAATLTDTQYFGPGTRLTVL.